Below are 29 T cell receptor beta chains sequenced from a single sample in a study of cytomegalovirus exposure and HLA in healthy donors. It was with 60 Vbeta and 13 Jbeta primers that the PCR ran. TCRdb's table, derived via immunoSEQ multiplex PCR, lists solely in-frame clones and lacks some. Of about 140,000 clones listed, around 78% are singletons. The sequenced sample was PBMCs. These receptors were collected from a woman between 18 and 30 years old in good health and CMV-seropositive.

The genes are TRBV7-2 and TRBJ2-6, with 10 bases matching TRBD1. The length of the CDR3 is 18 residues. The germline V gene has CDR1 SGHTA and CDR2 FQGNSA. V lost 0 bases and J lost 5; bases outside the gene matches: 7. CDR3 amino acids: CASSLATGGSWRANVLTF. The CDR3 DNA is TGTGCCAGCAGCTTAGCGACAGGGGGCTCCTGGCGGGCCAACGTCCTGACTTTC.

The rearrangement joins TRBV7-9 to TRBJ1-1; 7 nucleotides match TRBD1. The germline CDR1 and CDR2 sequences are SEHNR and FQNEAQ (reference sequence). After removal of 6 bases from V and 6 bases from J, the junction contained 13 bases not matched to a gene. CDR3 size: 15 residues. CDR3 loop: CASRTNRGPIAEAFF. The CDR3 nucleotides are TGTGCCAGCAGGACGAATAGGGGGCCTATTGCTGAAGCTTTCTTT.

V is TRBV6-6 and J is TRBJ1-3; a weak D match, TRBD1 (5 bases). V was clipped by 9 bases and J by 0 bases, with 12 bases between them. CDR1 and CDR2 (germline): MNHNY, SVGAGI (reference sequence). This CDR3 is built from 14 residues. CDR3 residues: CASFQGSSGNTIYF. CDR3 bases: TGTGCCAGTTTCCAGGGTTCCTCTGGAAACACCATATATTTT.

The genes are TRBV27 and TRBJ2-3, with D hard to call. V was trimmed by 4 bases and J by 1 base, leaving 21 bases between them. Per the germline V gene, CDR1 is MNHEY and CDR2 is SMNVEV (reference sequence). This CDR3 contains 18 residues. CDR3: CASSSKVGYSSGTDTQYF. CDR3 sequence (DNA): TGTGCCAGCAGTTCCAAGGTGGGCTACTCATCGGGCACAGATACGCAGTATTTT.

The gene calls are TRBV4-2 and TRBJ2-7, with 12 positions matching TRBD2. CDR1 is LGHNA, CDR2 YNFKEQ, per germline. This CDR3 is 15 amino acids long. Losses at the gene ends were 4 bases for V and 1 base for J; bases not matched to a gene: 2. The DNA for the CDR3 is TGTGCCAGCAGCCGTACTAGCGGGGGGTCCTACGAGCAGTACTTC. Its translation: CASSRTSGGSYEQYF.

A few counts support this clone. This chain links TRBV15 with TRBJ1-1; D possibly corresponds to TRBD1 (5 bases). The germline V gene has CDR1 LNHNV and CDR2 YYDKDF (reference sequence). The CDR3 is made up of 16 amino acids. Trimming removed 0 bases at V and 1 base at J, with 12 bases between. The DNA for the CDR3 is TGTGCCACCAGCAGAGATGGGGCAGCTGAGAACACTGAAGCTTTCTTT. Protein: CATSRDGAAENTEAFF.

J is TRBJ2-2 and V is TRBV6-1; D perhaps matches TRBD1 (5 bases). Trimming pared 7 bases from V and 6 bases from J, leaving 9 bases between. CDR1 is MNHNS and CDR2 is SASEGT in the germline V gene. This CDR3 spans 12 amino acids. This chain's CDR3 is CASTDRPGELFF. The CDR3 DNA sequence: TGTGCCAGCACCGACAGACCCGGGGAGCTGTTTTTT.

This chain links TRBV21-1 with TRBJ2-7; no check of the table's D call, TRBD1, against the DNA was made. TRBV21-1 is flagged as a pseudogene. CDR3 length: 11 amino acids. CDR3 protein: CASSSTYEQYF. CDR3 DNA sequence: TGTGCCAGCAGCTCAACCTACGAGCAGTACTTC.

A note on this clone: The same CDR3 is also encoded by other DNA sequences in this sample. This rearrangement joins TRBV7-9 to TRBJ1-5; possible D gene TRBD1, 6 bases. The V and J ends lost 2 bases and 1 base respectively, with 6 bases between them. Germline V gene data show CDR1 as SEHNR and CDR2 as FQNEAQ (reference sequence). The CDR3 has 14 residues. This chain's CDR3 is CASSLRGSNQPQHF. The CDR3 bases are TGTGCCAGCAGCTTAAGGGGGAGCAATCAGCCCCAGCATTTT.

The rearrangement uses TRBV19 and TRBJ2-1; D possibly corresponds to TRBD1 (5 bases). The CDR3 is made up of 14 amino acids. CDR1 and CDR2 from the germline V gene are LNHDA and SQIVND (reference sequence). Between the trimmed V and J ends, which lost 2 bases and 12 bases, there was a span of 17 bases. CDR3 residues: CASSIFPKDKGQFF. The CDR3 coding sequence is TGTGCCAGTAGTATATTCCCCAAGGACAAAGGGCAGTTCTTC. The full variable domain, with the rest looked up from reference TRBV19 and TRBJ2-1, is DGGITQSPKYLFRKEGQNVTLSCEQNLNHDAMYWYRQDPGQGLRLIYYSQIVNDFQKGDIAEGYSVSREKKESFPLTVTSAQKNPTAFYLCASSIFPKDKGQFFGPGTRLTVL.

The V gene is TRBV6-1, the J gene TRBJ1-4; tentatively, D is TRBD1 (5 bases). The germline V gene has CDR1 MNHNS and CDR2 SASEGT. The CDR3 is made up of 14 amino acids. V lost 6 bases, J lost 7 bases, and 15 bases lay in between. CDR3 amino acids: CASRRAGTGEKLFF. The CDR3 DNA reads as TGTGCCAGCAGAAGGGCGGGGACGGGTGAAAAACTGTTTTTT.

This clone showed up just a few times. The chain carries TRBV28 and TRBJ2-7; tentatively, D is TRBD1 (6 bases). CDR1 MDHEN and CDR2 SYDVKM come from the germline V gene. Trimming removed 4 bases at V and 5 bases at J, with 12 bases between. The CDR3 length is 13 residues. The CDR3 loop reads CASSSTGTNEQYF. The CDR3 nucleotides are TGTGCCAGCAGTTCAACCGGGACAAACGAGCAGTACTTC.

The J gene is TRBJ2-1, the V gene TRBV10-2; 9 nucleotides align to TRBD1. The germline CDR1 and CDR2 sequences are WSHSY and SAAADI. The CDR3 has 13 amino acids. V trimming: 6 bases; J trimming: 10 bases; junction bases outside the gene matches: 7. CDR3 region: CASRTGGRGEQFF. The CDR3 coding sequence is TGCGCCAGCAGAACAGGGGGCCGGGGGGAGCAGTTCTTC.

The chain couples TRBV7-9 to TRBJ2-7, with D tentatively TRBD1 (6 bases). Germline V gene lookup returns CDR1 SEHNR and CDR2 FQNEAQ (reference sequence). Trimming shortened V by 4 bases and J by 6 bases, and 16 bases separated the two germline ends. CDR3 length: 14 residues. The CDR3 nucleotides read TGTGCCAGCAGCTCATACAGGGTGGGCGGCGAGCAGTACTTC. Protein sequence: CASSSYRVGGEQYF.

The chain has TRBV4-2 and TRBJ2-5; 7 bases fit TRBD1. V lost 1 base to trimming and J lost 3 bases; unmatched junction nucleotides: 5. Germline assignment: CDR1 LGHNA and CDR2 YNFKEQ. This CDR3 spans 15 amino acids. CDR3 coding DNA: TGTGCCAGCAGCCAAGGGGGGACAGTCAAAGAGACCCAGTACTTC. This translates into CASSQGGTVKETQYF.

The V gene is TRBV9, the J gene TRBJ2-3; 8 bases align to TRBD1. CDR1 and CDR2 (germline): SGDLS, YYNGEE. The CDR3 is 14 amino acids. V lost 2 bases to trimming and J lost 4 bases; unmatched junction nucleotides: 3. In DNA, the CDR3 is TGTGCCAGCAGCGTTCAGGGGGCGGCAGATACGCAGTATTTT. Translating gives CASSVQGAADTQYF.

CDR3 sequence reads: CASSKNARVETEAFF. The CDR3 coding sequence is TGTGCCAGCAGCAAAAATGCTCGGGTTGAGACTGAAGCTTTCTTT. The J gene is TRBJ1-1, the V gene TRBV21-1. TRBV21-1 is a pseudogene. The CDR3 extends over 15 amino acids.

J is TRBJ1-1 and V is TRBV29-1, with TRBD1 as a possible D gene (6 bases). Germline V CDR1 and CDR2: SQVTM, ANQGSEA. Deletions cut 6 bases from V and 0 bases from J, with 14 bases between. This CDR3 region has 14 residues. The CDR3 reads CSVEPGQMNTEAFF. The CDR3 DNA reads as TGCAGCGTAGAACCGGGACAAATGAACACTGAAGCTTTCTTT.

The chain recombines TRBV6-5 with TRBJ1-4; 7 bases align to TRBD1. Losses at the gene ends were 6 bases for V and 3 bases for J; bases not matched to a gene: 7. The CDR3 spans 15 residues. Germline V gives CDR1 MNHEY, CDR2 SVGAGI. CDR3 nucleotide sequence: TGTGCCAGCAGACTAGACAGGGTCCCTAATGAAAAACTGTTTTTT. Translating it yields CASRLDRVPNEKLFF.

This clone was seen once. The CDR3 DNA sequence: TGTGCCAGCAGCTTAGGAAGCATTAATCAGCCCCAGCATTTT. It is translated as CASSLGSINQPQHF. The chain couples TRBV11-2 to TRBJ1-5, with D unclear. The length of the CDR3 is 14 residues. With 1 base removed from V and 4 bases from J, the gap between germline ends came to 8 bases. Looked up from germline, CDR1 is SGHAT and CDR2 is FQNNGV.

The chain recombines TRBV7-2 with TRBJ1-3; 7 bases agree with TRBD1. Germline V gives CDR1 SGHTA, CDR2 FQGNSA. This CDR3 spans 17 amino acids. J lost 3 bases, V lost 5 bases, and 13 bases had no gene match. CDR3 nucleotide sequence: TGTGCCAGCAGCCCCACTCCCACAGGGGTTAGTGGAAACACCATATATTTT. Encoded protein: CASSPTPTGVSGNTIYF.

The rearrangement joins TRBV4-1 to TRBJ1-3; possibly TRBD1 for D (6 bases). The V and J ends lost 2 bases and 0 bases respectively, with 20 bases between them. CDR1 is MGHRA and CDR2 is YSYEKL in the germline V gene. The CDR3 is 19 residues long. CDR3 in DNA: TGCGCCAGCAGCCAAATTATTAGGACAGATCGGGCCTCTGGAAACACCATATATTTT. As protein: CASSQIIRTDRASGNTIYF.

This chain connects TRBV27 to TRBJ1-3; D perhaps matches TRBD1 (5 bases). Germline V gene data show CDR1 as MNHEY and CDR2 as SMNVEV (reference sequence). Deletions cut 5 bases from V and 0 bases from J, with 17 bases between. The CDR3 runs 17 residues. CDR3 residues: CASSPGGGPVSGNTIYF. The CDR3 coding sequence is TGTGCCAGCAGTCCGGGGGGGGGACCCGTCTCTGGAAACACCATATATTTT.

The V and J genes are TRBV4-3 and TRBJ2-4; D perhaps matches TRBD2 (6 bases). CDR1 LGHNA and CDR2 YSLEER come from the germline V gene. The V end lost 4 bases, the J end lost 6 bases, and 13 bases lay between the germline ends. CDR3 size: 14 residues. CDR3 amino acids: CASSPTLGGNIQYF. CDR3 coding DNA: TGCGCCAGCAGCCCCACTCTCGGGGGAAACATTCAGTACTTC.

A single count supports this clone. CDR3 protein: CAWRETGGRSPLHF. CDR3 nucleotides: TGTGCCTGGAGGGAGACAGGGGGCAGATCACCCCTCCACTTT. J is TRBJ1-6 and V is TRBV30, with 10 bases fitting TRBD1. CDR1 and CDR2 from the germline V gene are GTSNPN and SVGIG (reference sequence). This CDR3 spans 14 amino acids. The ends lost 3 bases at V and 10 bases at J; junction bases unmatched: 6.

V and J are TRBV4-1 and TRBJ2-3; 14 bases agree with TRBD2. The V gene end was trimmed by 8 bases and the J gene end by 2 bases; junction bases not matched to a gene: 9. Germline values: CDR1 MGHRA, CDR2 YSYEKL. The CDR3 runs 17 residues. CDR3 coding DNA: TGCGCCAGCCGAGGACTAGCGGGGGGCCCTGCCACAGATACGCAGTATTTT. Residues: CASRGLAGGPATDTQYF.

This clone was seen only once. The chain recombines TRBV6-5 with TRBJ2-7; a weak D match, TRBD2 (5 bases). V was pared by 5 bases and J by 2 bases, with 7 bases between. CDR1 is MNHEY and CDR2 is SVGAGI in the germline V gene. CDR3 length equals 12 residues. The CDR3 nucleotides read TGTGCCAGCAGTCGGGGTACCTACGAGCAGTACTTC. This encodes CASSRGTYEQYF.

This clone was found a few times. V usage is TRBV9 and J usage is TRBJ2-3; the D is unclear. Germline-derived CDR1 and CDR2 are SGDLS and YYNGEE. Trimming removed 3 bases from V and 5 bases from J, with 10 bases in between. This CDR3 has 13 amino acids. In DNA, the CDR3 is TGTGCCAGCAGCGCTCGCACGGTAGATACGCAGTATTTT. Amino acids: CASSARTVDTQYF.

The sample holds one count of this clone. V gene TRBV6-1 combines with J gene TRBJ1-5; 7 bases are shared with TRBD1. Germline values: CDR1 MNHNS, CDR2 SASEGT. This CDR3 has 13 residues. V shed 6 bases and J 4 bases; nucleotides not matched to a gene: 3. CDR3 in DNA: TGTGCCAGCAGCGGACAGGTGAATCAGCCCCAGCATTTT. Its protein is CASSGQVNQPQHF.